This T cell receptor beta chain was captured by sequencing in a study of long-term antiretroviral therapy in people with HIV. Turning to the study itself: Sampling started about a decade before the 2015 immediate-ART recommendation. General study points: Post-ART samples showed increased diversity that remained below transplant donor control levels.

Per the germline V gene, CDR1 is MNHEY and CDR2 is SVGAGI. Losses at the gene ends were 7 bases for V and 5 bases for J; bases not matched to a gene: 5. The CDR3 spans 13 residues. It was version v3.0 of the immunoSEQ assay that was run at survey level. Clones were sequenced by immunoSEQ multiplex PCR, and TCRdb holds only the in-frame ones, with some missing. This table holds roughly 38,000 clones, roughly 82% found once. None of the participants with HIV were treated outside the United States. As concerns this clone: Its target is not known.

The clonotype originates from a man between 18 and 35 years old with HIV. The sample consisted of unsorted PBMCs, taken 0.3 years after starting antiretroviral therapy. This chain uses TRBV6-5 with TRBJ2-7, with 10 bases aligning to TRBD1. As DNA, the CDR3 is TGTGCCAGCATGGGACAGGGGATTGACGAGCAGTACTTC. This translates into CASMGQGIDEQYF.